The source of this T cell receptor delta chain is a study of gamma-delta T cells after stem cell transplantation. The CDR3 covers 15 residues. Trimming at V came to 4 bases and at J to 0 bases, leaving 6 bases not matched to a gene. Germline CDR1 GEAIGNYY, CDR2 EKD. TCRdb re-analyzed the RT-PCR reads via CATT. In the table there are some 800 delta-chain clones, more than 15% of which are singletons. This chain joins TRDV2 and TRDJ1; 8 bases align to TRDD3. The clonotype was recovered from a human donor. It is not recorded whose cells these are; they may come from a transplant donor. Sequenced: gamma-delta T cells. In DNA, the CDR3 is TGTGCCTGTGAAAGACTGGGGGTCCACACCGATAAACTCATCTTT. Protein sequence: CACERLGVHTDKLIF.